This TCR beta chain was captured in a study of cytomegalovirus exposure and HLA in healthy donors. Primers for the PCR totalled 60 Vbeta and 13 Jbeta. Data came from immunoSEQ multiplex PCR; TCRdb stores just in-frame clones and leaves some out. The profile shows 150,000 to 200,000 clones, about 78% of them singletons. Details on this clone: The antigen is undetermined.

General observations from the study: CMV antigen specificity was confirmed in vitro for a few CMV-associated chains. The classifier was said to identify cytomegalovirus status with high specificity and sensitivity. After further analysis at a later stage, 16,951 TCR beta sequences were associated with HLA alleles at 0.05 false discovery rate. Associated with cytomegalovirus, according to the listing, were around 160 TCR beta chains.

This CDR3 region has 13 residues. The germline V gene encodes CDR1 MNHEY and CDR2 SVGAGI. V dropped 8 bases and J dropped 3 bases, with 13 bases sitting between them. This sequence was found in a woman between 45 and 60 years old in good health and CMV-seropositive. The sample consisted of PBMCs. V is TRBV6-5 and J is TRBJ2-5, with D possibly matching TRBD2 (6 bases). The CDR3 DNA follows: TGTGCCAGCGGAGAAGCGGGTGAAGAGACCCAGTACTTC. This encodes CASGEAGEETQYF.